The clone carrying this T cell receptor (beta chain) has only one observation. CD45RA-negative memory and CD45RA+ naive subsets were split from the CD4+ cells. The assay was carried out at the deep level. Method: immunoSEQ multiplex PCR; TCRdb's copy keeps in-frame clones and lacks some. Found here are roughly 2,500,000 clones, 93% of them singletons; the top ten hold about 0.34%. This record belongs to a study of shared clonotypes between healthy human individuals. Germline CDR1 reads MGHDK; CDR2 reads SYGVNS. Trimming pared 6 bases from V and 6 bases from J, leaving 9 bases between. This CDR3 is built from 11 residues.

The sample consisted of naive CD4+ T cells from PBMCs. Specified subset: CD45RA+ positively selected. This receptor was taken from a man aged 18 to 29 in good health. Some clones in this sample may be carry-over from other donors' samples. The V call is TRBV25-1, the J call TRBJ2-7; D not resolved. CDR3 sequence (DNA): TGTGCCAGCAGACTGGACGCCGAGCAGTACTTC. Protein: CASRLDAEQYF.